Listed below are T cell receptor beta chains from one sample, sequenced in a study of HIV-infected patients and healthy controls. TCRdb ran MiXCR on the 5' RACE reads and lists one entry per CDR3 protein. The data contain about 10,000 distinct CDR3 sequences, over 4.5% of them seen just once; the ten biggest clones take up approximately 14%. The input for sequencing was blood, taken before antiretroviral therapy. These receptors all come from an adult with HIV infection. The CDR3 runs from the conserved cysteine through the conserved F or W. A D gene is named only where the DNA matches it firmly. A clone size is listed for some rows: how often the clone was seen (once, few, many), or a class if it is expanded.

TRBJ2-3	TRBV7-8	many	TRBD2	CASSLGGLAGGPADTQYF	TGTGCCAGCAGCTTAGGTGGGCTAGCGGGGGGGCCAGCAGATACGCAGTATTTT
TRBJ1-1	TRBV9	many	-	CASSPWTENTEAFF	TGTGCCAGCAGCCCCTGGACAGAGAACACTGAAGCTTTCTTT
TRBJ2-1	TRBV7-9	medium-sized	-	CASSFQGYYNEQFF	TGTGCCAGCAGCTTCCAGGGGTACTACAATGAGCAGTTCTTC
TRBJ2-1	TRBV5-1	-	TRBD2	CASSFFSGPSSYNEQFF	TGCGCCAGCAGCTTCTTTAGCGGGCCGAGCTCCTACAATGAGCAGTTCTTC
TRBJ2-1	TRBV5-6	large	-	CASSSYNEQFF	TGTGCCAGCAGTTCCTACAATGAGCAGTTCTTC
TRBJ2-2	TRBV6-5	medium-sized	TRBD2	CASSLTSGGATGELFF	TGTGCCAGCAGTTTAACTAGCGGGGGGGCCACCGGGGAGCTGTTTTTT
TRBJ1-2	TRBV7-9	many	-	CASSPSSIYGYTF	TGTGCCAGCAGCCCTAGCAGTATCTATGGCTACACCTTC
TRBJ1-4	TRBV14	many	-	CASSQEYRGQLFF	TGTGCCAGCAGCCAAGAGTACCGGGGGCAACTGTTTTTT
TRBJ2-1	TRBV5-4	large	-	CASRTGTYNEQFF	TGTGCCAGCAGGACAGGAACCTACAATGAGCAGTTCTTC
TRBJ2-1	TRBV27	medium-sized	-	CASSLGRMSSYNEQFF	TGTGCCAGCAGTTTGGGACGGATGAGCTCCTACAATGAGCAGTTCTTC
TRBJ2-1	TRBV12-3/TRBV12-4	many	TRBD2	CASSLPGLPLFF	TGTGCCAGCAGTCTACCGGGACTACCGCTGTTCTTC
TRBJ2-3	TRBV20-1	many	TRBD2	CSARDLAGATGTDTQYF	TGCAGTGCTAGAGACCTAGCGGGGGCTACGGGCACAGATACGCAGTATTTT
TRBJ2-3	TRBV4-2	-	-	CASSQEGAVKSTDTQYF	TGTGCCAGCAGCCAAGAAGGCGCGGTCAAAAGCACAGATACGCAGTATTTT
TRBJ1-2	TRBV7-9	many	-	CASSPRRGTYYGYTF	TGTGCCAGCAGCCCCCGCAGAGGGACGTACTATGGCTACACCTTC
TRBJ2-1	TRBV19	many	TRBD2	CASTGGLAGYNEQFF	TGTGCCAGTACCGGAGGACTAGCGGGTTACAATGAGCAGTTCTTC